This T cell receptor beta chain was obtained from a study of tumor and adjacent non-tumor tissue in lung cancer. Study at large: On average, productive TCRbeta reads reached about 4 million per sample.

The template was RNA from unsorted bulk tissue. The normal lung tissue was taken more than 3 cm from the tumor edge. The CDR3 extends over 13 amino acids. Germline lookup yields CDR1 MGHRA and CDR2 YSYEKL. V was shortened by 7 bases and J by 7 bases, with 14 bases between the two germline ends. This clonotype was detected a few times. A read error may be the cause here, since a much bigger clone is one base away. TCRbeta libraries were built with three rounds of nested PCR, modified from ARM-PCR. MiXCR was run by TCRdb on the multiplex PCR reads, yielding one entry per CDR3 protein. Of some 47,000 distinct CDR3 sequences listed, around 62% were seen once; the top ten hold around 19%.

The V and J genes are TRBV4-1 and TRBJ1-5; maybe TRBD1 (5 bases). The sequence was collected from a woman between 35 and 50 years old with non-small cell lung cancer. The sample was distant non-tumor lung tissue. CDR3 bases: TGCGCCAGCATCTCTAGGGACGACCAGCCCCAGCATTTT. It translates to CASISRDDQPQHF.